These 12 T cell receptor beta chains came from one sample sequenced in a study of low-dose radiotherapy and immunotherapy resistance in tumors (dated by TCRdb to between 2021 and 2024). Superscript III and a set of TRAV- and TRBV-specific primers were used to synthesize first-strand cDNA, so that both TCRalpha and TCRbeta chains were covered. TCRs were amplified with Phusion for about 22 PCR cycles using a constant-region primer together with the adapter attached to the V primers. Using fastp trimming at Q25 and MiXCR clonotype assembly, TCRdb reanalyzed the public sequencing data and kept in-frame beta chains. Merged by CDR3 protein, the rows form single entries marked with the most common genes and DNA. This sample comprises 7,500 to 10,000 distinct CDR3 sequences, roughly 75% of them detected only once. The top ten clones comprise more than 1.4% of the sample. These receptors were obtained from a human donor with advanced metastatic prostate, ovarian, gallbladder or colorectal cancer (not recorded which). This table probably holds off-target reads from a library built for another chain.

This chain links TRBV2 with TRBJ2-5; possibly TRBD2 for D (6 bases). The length of the CDR3 is 13 residues. Germline CDR1 reads SNHLY; CDR2 reads FYNNEI. With 8 bases removed from V and 5 bases from J, the gap between germline ends came to 15 bases. The CDR3 sequence: CASLTGVVETQYF. In DNA, the CDR3 is TGTGCCAGCTTGACGGGGGTTGTGGAGACCCAGTACTTC.

This chain joins TRBV10-3 and TRBJ2-7, with 10 bases that match TRBD1. The V segment lost 4 bases and the J segment 6 bases; nucleotides outside the gene matches: 6. This CDR3 is built from 14 residues. The germline V gene has CDR1 ENHRY and CDR2 SYGVKD. CDR3 DNA: TGTGCCATCAGTGTAGACAGGGGGCGCGGCGAGCAGTACTTC. It specifies CAISVDRGRGEQYF.

V usage is TRBV2 and J usage is TRBJ2-7, with D possibly matching TRBD1 (6 bases). Germline loops: CDR1 SNHLY, CDR2 FYNNEI. This CDR3 has 14 amino acids. The germline V and J ends were trimmed by 4 bases and 4 bases, with 14 bases remaining between them. CDR3 coding DNA: TGTGCCAGCAGTGCTTCACAGGGAAGGTACGAGCAGTACTTC. Protein: CASSASQGRYEQYF.

The chain has TRBV6-2 or TRBV6-3 and TRBJ2-7; possible D gene TRBD1, 5 bases. Germline lookup yields CDR1 MNHEY and CDR2 SVGEGT. CDR3 length: 11 amino acids. V gave up 5 bases and J gave up 5 bases, with 7 bases separating them. The CDR3 DNA is TGTGCCAGCAGTGGCAGGGACGAGCAGTACTTC. Protein sequence: CASSGRDEQYF.

The chain links TRBV5-4 to TRBJ2-1; TRBD1 aligns across 9 bases. This CDR3 has 16 residues. J lost 5 bases, V lost 4 bases, and 10 bases had no gene match. Germline CDR1 SGHNT, CDR2 YYREEE (reference sequence). CDR3 protein: CASSRPGTGKDNEQFF. CDR3 DNA: TGTGCCAGCAGCCGACCCGGGACAGGGAAAGACAATGAGCAGTTCTTC.

The V call is TRBV28, the J call TRBJ2-5; a weak D match, TRBD2 (6 bases). V was pared by 5 bases and J by 4 bases, with 14 bases between. Germline V gene lookup returns CDR1 MDHEN and CDR2 SYDVKM. There are 14 residues in the CDR3. CDR3 residues: CASSPQAGRETQYF. DNA of the CDR3: TGTGCCAGCAGTCCTCAGGCGGGGCGAGAGACCCAGTACTTC.

The V and J genes are TRBV29-1 and TRBJ2-3; D gene uncertain. Germline assignment: CDR1 SQVTM and CDR2 ANQGSEA. Trimming removed 4 bases from V and 0 bases from J, with 14 bases in between. This CDR3 is 15 amino acids long. The CDR3, as DNA: TGCAGCGTTGGCCGTGCAGGCGCTAGCACAGATACGCAGTATTTT. As protein: CSVGRAGASTDTQYF.

The V gene is TRBV12-3 or TRBV12-4, the J gene TRBJ1-1; 7 bases map to TRBD1. The V and J ends lost 3 bases and 7 bases, in that order; junction bases with no gene match: 5. The CDR3 sequence is 13 residues long. CDR3 loop: CASSLDRYDEAFF. As DNA, the CDR3 is TGTGCCAGCAGTTTGGACAGGTACGATGAAGCTTTCTTT.

This chain links TRBV29-1 with TRBJ2-3; TRBD1 agrees at 11 bases. Germline V lookup: CDR1 SQVTM, CDR2 ANQGSEA. This CDR3 is 15 amino acids long. The ends lost 3 bases at V and 6 bases at J; junction bases unmatched: 8. CDR3 protein: CSVDSGQGALDTQYF. The CDR3 DNA follows: TGCAGCGTTGATTCCGGACAGGGGGCGTTGGATACGCAGTATTTT.

J is TRBJ1-2 and V is TRBV2; a weak D match, TRBD1 (5 bases). Trimming left V 6 bases short and J 2 bases short, with 16 bases between. The CDR3 is made up of 15 amino acids. Germline V gene lookup returns CDR1 SNHLY and CDR2 FYNNEI. DNA for the CDR3: TGTGCCAGCAGCGCCCAGGAGACAGCCAACTATGGCTACACCTTC. This encodes CASSAQETANYGYTF.

The V call is TRBV20-1, the J call TRBJ2-7; 7 bases match TRBD2. The germline V gene has CDR1 DFQATT and CDR2 SNEGSKA (reference sequence). V lost 4 bases, J lost 1 base, and 10 bases stayed unmatched. The CDR3 has 15 residues. CDR3 DNA: TGCAGTGCTATTTCGTTCGGCGGGAGTTCCTACGAGCAGTACTTC. This codes for CSAISFGGSSYEQYF.

This clonotype was recorded a few times. This rearrangement joins TRBV5-3 to TRBJ2-1; 8 positions match TRBD2. TRBV5-3 is an open reading frame whose function is uncertain. The trim removed 8 bases at V and 9 bases at J, leaving 16 bases unmatched. The CDR3 is 15 amino acids. The CDR3 region has the DNA TGTGCCAGCAGCCCTCTAACGGGAGGGCCCGGTGAGCAGTTCTTC. Amino acid sequence: CASSPLTGGPGEQFF.